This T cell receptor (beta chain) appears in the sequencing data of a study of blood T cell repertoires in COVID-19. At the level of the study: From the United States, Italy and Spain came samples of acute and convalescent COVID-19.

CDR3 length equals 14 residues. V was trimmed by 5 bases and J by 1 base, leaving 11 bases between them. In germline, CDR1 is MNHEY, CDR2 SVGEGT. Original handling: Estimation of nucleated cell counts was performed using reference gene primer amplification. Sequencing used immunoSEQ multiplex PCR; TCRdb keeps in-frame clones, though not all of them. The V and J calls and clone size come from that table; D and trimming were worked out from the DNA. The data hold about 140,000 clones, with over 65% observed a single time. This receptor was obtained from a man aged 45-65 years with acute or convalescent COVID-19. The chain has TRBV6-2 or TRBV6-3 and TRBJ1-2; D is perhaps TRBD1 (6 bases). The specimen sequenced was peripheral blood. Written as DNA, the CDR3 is TGTGCCAGCAGTCTGGACAGCCGTAACTATGGCTACACCTTC. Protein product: CASSLDSRNYGYTF.